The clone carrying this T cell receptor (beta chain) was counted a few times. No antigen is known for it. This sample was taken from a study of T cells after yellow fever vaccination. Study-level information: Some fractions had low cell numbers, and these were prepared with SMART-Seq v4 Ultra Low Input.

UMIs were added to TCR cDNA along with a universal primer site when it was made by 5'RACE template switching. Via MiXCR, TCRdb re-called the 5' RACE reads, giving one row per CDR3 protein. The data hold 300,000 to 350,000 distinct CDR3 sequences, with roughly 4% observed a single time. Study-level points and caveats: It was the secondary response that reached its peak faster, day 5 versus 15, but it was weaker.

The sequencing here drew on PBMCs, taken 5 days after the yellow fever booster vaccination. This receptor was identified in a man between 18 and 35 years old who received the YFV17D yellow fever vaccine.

As DNA, the CDR3 is TGTGCCAGCAGCCCCATCCCGACGGCTTCGGCCCTCCACTTT. It specifies CASSPIPTASALHF. The rearrangement joins TRBV7-2 to TRBJ1-6, with D hard to call. The germline V gene encodes CDR1 SGHTA and CDR2 FQGNSA. This CDR3 is built from 14 residues. The germline V and J ends were trimmed by 5 bases and 14 bases, with 19 bases remaining between them.